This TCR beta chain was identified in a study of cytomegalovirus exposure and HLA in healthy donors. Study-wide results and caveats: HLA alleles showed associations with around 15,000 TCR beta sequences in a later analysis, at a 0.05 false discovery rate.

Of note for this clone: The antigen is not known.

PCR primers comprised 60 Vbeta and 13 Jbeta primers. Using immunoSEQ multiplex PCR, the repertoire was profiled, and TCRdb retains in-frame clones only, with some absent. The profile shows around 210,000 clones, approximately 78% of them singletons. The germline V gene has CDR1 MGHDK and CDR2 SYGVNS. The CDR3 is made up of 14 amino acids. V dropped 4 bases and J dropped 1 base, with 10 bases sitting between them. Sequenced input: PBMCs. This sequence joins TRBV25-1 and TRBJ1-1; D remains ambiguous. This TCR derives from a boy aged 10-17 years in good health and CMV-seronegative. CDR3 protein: CASSAGLGNTEAFF. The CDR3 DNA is TGTGCCAGCAGTGCAGGCCTGGGGAACACTGAAGCTTTCTTT.